What follows are 9 T cell receptor beta chains derived from one specimen sequenced in a study of CD8+ T cells in alopecia areata. It was cDNA, reverse transcribed from extracted RNA, that served as the sequencing template. Libraries were prepared by immunoSEQ multiplex PCR; TCRdb keeps only in-frame clonotypes and omits some of them. This sample yields over 150,000 clones, of which roughly 60% are seen a single time; 1.5% to 2% belongs to the top ten. Sequenced here: CD4+ T cells sorted from blood, sampled at week 0. All receptors come from a human donor with alopecia areata.

The sample holds one count of this clone. The rearrangement joins TRBV30 to TRBJ1-5, with a possible D match to TRBD1 (5 bases). There are 14 residues in the CDR3. V was pared by 0 bases and J by 7 bases, with 13 bases between. The germline V gene has CDR1 GTSNPN and CDR2 SVGIG (reference sequence). Written as DNA, the CDR3 is TGTGCCTGGAGTGTGAAGCCGGGGCGGCAGCCCCAGCATTTT. Its translation: CAWSVKPGRQPQHF. Using reference TRBV30 and TRBJ1-5 for the parts outside the CDR3, the full variable domain is SQTIHQWPATLVQPVGSPLSLECTVEGTSNPNLYWYRQAAGRGLQLLFYSVGIGQISSEVPQNLSASRPQDRQFILSSKKLLLSDSGFYLCAWSVKPGRQPQHFGDGTRLSIL.

The chain links TRBV5-6 to TRBJ2-5, with 7 bases fitting TRBD1. The tail of the sequence fits TRBJ2-7 better, so the J call may be wrong. There are 13 residues in the CDR3. CDR1 and CDR2 (germline): SGHDT, YYEEEE. The CDR3 loop reads CASSFVGQYEQYF. The CDR3, as DNA: TGTGCCAGCAGCTTCGTGGGACAGTACGAGCAGTACTTC.

This clone occurred a few times. The chain joins TRBV30 to TRBJ1-5; D gene unclear. Trimming took off 2 bases at V and 5 bases at J, with 10 bases between the two ends. Germline CDR1 is GTSNPN and CDR2 is SVGIG (reference sequence). The CDR3 covers 13 residues. CDR3 residues: CAWSRAGDQPQHF. The DNA for the CDR3 is TGTGCCTGGAGTAGGGCAGGAGATCAGCCCCAGCATTTT.

The chain combines TRBV7-9 with TRBJ1-1; D is unclear. This CDR3 has 13 residues. V was shortened by 4 bases and J by 7 bases, with 13 bases between the two germline ends. From germline, CDR1 is SEHNR and CDR2 FQNEAQ (reference sequence). CDR3 nucleotide sequence: TGTGCCAGCAGCTACTGGACTAATCTTGAAGCTTTCTTT. Its protein is CASSYWTNLEAFF.

The chain recombines TRBV7-6 with TRBJ2-1; possible D gene TRBD1, 6 bases. Trimming cost V 1 base and J 3 bases, with 13 bases left between them. CDR3 length equals 16 residues. CDR1 is SGHVS and CDR2 is FNYEAQ in the germline V gene. DNA of the CDR3: TGTGCCAGCAGCTTAGGTGGGACACGTAACTACAATGAGCAGTTCTTC. Amino acids: CASSLGGTRNYNEQFF.

The genes are TRBV29-1 and TRBJ1-6, with TRBD1 matching 7 bases. Germline V lookup: CDR1 SQVTM, CDR2 ANQGSEA. The CDR3 is made up of 14 amino acids. The ends lost 4 bases at V and 6 bases at J; junction bases unmatched: 6. DNA of the CDR3: TGCAGCGTTGTGGAGGGGGCGAGTAATTCACCCCTCCACTTT. Encoded protein: CSVVEGASNSPLHF.

The chain employs TRBV29-1 and TRBJ1-1; 8 nucleotides match TRBD1. Trimming at V came to 6 bases and at J to 11 bases, leaving 14 bases not matched to a gene. The CDR3 runs to 13 residues. From germline, CDR1 is SQVTM and CDR2 ANQGSEA. The CDR3 DNA reads as TGCAGCGTCGAGGGAAACAGGGGGACCAGGGCTTTCTTT. It specifies CSVEGNRGTRAFF.

The chain links TRBV4-1 to TRBJ2-1; no firm D call. Trimming pared 6 bases from V and 2 bases from J, leaving 14 bases between. Germline V gene lookup returns CDR1 MGHRA and CDR2 YSYEKL. CDR3 length: 15 residues. CDR3 sequence reads: CASRSAFGPYNEQFF. In DNA form, the CDR3 reads TGCGCCAGCAGATCCGCGTTCGGGCCCTACAATGAGCAGTTCTTC.

This clone has just a few counts. V is TRBV7-3 and J is TRBJ2-6, with 10 bases aligning to TRBD1. From germline, CDR1 is SGHTA and CDR2 FQGTGA. The CDR3 consists of 15 residues. Losses at the gene ends were 8 bases for V and 1 base for J; bases not matched to a gene: 2. Here the CDR3 reads CASGDRGSGANVLTF. As DNA, the CDR3 is TGTGCCAGCGGGGACAGGGGTTCTGGGGCCAACGTCCTGACTTTC.